The clone carrying this TCR beta chain was detected once. The data are from a study of blood T cell repertoires in COVID-19. Study in general: Sites in the United States, Italy and Spain provided acute and convalescent COVID-19 samples. In each case, the material was cDNA or gDNA derived from T cells, B-cell-depleted T cells, or PBMCs.

CDR3 length: 16 residues. Germline CDR1 and CDR2: SGHTA and FQGTGA. The V and J ends lost 5 bases and 6 bases, in that order; junction bases with no gene match: 5. Sequenced by immunoSEQ multiplex PCR; TCRdb stores in-frame clones only, minus some. The sample carries around 250,000 clones, about nine tenths recorded once. The sequenced sample consisted of peripheral blood. The receptor was derived from a woman aged 60-75 years who had recovered from COVID-19. The V and J genes are TRBV7-3 and TRBJ2-2; TRBD2 matches 14 bases. In nucleotides, the CDR3 is TGTGCCAGCAGCGAACGGGGACTAGCGGGGGCCGGGGAGCTGTTTTTT. It yields the protein CASSERGLAGAGELFF.